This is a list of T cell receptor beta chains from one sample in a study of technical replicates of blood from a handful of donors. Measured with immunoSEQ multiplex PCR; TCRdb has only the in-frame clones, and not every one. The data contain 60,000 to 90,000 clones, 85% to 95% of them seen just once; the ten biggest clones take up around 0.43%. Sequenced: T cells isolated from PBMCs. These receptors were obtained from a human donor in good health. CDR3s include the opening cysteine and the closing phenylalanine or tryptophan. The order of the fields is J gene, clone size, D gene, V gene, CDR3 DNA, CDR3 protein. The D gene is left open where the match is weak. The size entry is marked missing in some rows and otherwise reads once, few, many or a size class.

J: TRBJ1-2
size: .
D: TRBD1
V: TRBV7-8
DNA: TGTGCCAGCAGCTTGGGGACAGCTTATGGCTACACCTTC
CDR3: CASSLGTAYGYTF

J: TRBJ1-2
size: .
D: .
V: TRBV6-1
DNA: TGTGCCAGCAGTCTTTCCGGGGACTATGGCTACACCTTC
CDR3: CASSLSGDYGYTF

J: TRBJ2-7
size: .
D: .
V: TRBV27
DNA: TGTGCCAGCAGTTTTATCCCGGGTTACGAGCAGTACTTC
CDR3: CASSFIPGYEQYF

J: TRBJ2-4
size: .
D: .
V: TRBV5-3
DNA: TGTGCCAGAAGCTTCTCTAGAAACATTCAGTACTTC
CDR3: CARSFSRNIQYF

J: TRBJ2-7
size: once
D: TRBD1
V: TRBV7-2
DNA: TGTGCCAGCAGCGCCCCGACAGGGTCGCGCTACGAGCAGTACTTC
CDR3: CASSAPTGSRYEQYF

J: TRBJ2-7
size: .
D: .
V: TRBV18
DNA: TGTGCCAGCTCACCCGGAGGACTTATATTCGACCCTGGGGACGAGCAGTACTTC
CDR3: CASSPGGLIFDPGDEQYF

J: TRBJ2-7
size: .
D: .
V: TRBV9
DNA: TGTGCCAGCAGCGGGGCAGATCCCTACGAGCAGTACTTC
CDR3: CASSGADPYEQYF

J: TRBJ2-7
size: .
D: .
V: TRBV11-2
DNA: TGTGCCAGCAGCTTCCAAGGGAGCCCCTACGAGCAGTACTTC
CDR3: CASSFQGSPYEQYF

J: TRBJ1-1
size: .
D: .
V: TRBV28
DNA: TGTGCCAGCAGTTTAAGTAGGGGCGCGGGGACCACTGAAGCTTTCTTT
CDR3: CASSLSRGAGTTEAFF

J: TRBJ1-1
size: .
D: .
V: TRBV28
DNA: TGTGCCAGCAGTTTTGCGGCTTCGAACACTGAAGCTTTCTTT
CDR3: CASSFAASNTEAFF

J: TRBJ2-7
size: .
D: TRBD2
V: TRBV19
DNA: TGTGCCAGTAGTATTGTAGCGGGAGAAAACGAGCAGTACTTC
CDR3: CASSIVAGENEQYF

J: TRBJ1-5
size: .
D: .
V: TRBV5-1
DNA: TGCGCCAGCAGCTTGGGACAAGCTAATCAGCCCCAGCATTTT
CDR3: CASSLGQANQPQHF

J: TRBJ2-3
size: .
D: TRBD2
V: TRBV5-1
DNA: TGCGCCAGCAGCTTGGCCAGCGGGAGTGATACGCAGTATTTT
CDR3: CASSLASGSDTQYF

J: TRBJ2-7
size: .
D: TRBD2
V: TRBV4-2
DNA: TGTGCCAGCAGCCAATTACTAGCGCCGAGCTCCTACGAGCAGTACTTC
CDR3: CASSQLLAPSSYEQYF

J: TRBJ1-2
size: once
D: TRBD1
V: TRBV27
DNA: TGTGCCAGCAGTTCTGAGCAGGACAGGGCGGGATATGGCTACACCTTC
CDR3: CASSSEQDRAGYGYTF

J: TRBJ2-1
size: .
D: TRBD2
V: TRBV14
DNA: TGTGCCAGCAGCCAAGACGCGACTAGCGGGAGACAGGATGAGCAGTTCTTC
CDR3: CASSQDATSGRQDEQFF

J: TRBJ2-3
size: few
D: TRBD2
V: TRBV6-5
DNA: TGTGCCAGCAAAATCGGCGGGAGTCGGGATACGCAGTATTTT
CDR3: CASKIGGSRDTQYF

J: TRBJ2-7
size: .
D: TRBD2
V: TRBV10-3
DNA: TGTGCCATCAGTGACATAGCGGGAGCAGGCTACGAGCAGTACTTC
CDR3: CAISDIAGAGYEQYF

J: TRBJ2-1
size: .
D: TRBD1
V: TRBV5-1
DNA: TGCGCCAGCAGCTTGACAGGGGGCGTCTACAATGAGCAGTTCTTC
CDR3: CASSLTGGVYNEQFF

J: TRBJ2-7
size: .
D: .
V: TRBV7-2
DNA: TGTGCCAGCAGCTTGACGGGGTACGAGCAGTACTTC
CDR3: CASSLTGYEQYF

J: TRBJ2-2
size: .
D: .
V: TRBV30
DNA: TGTGCCTGGAGTGAGCTCGCCGGGGAGCTGTTTTTT
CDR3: CAWSELAGELFF

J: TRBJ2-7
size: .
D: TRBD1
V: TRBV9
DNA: TGTGCCAGCAGCCCAGAAGCCCCGGGACAGCCCTACGAGCAGTACTTC
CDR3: CASSPEAPGQPYEQYF

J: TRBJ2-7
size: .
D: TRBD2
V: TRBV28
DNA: TGTGCCAGCAGTTCAAACAATAGACTAGCGGGGTCCTACGAGCAGTACTTC
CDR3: CASSSNNRLAGSYEQYF

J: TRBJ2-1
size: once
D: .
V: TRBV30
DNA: TGTGCCTGGACCGGAGGACTCCCGAGCTCCTACAATGAGCAGTTCTTC
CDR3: CAWTGGLPSSYNEQFF

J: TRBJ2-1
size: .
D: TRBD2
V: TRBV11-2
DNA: TGTGCCAGCAGCTTAGTACTAGCGGGGGTCTCCTACAATGAGCAGTTCTTC
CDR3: CASSLVLAGVSYNEQFF

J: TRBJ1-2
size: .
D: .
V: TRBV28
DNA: TGTGCCAGCAGTTTCCCCGGGGAGAACTATGGCTACACCTTC
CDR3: CASSFPGENYGYTF

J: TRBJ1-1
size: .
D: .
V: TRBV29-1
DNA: TGCAGCGTTGAGAGGAACACTGAAGCTTTCTTT
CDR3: CSVERNTEAFF

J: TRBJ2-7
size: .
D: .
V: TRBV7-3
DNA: TGTGCCAGCAGCTTAAAACCGGGACACCCTAAGCAGTACTTC
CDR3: CASSLKPGHPKQYF

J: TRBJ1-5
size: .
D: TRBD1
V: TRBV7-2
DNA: TGTGCCAGCAGCACCGCCCGGGACAGGTCCCAGCATTTT
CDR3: CASSTARDRSQHF

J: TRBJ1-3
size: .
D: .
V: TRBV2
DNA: TGTGCCAGTACACATGGAAACACCATATATTTT
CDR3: CASTHGNTIYF

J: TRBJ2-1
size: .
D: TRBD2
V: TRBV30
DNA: TGTGCTTCGGGGACTAGCGGGATGGAAAATGAGCAGTTCTTC
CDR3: CASGTSGMENEQFF

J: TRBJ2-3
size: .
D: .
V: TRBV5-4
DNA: TGTGCCAGCAGCTTTTCCCGACAGTTATATACGCAGTATTTT
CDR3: CASSFSRQLYTQYF

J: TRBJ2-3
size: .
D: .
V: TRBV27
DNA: TGTGCCACCCCGCGCCTCCATACGCAGTATTTT
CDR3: CATPRLHTQYF

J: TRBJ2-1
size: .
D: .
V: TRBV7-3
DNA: TGTGCCAGCAGCTCGGGATACGGCAATGAGCAGTTCTTC
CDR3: CASSSGYGNEQFF

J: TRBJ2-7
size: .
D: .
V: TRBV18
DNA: TGTGCCAGCTCACCTCCCGGGTTTTACTCCGACGAGCAGTACTTC
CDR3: CASSPPGFYSDEQYF

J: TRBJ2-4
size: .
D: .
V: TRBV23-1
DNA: TGCGCCAGCAGTCAATACCAGCTAGAACTAGCCAAAAACATTCAGTACTTC
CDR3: CASSQYQLELAKNIQYF

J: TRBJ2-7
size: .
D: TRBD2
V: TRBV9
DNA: TGTGCCAGCAGCGTAGGTGGACTAGCGGGCTCCTACGAGCAGTACTTC
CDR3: CASSVGGLAGSYEQYF

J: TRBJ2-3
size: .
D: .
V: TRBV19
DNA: TGTGCCAGTAGTCCCATGCAGGGATACGCAGATACGCAGTATTTT
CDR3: CASSPMQGYADTQYF

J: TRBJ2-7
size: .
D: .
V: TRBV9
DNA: TGTGCCAGCAGCGTCGGGAGCTCCTACGAGCAGTACTTC
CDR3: CASSVGSSYEQYF

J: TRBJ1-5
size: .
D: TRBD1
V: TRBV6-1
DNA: TGTGCCAGCAGTGAAACAGGGGGCAATCAGCCCCAGCATTTT
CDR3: CASSETGGNQPQHF

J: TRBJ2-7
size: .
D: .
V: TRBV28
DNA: TGTGCCAGCAGTCCCCCCCCCATCTCCTACGAGCAGTACTTC
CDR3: CASSPPPISYEQYF

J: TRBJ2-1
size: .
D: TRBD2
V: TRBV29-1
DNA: TGCAGCGTTGGGGCGGGAGCCAATGAGCAGTTCTTC
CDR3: CSVGAGANEQFF

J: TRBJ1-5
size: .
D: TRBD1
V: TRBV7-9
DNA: TGTGCCAGCAGCTTGGAGGGACAGGGTCATAGCAATCAGCCCCAGCATTTT
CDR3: CASSLEGQGHSNQPQHF

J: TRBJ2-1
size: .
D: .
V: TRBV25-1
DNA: TGTGCCAGCACTAAAGCGGGCTACAATGAGCAGTTCTTC
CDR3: CASTKAGYNEQFF

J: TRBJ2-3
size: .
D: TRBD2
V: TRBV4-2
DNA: TGTGCCAGCAGCCGAGGGACTAGCGGGGCCACAGATACGCAGTATTTT
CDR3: CASSRGTSGATDTQYF

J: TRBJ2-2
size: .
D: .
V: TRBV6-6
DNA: TGTGCCAGCACCGACAGGTTTAACACCGGGGAGCTGTTTTTT
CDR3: CASTDRFNTGELFF

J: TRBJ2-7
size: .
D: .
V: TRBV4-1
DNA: TGCGCCAGCAGCCAAGATCGAGGCTACGAGCAGTACTTC
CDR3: CASSQDRGYEQYF

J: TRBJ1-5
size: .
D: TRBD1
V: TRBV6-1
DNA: TGTGCCAGCACCGACAGGGGTCAGCCCCAGCATTTT
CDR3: CASTDRGQPQHF

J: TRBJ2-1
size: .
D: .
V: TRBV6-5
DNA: TGTGCCAGCAGTTACTCCAGGGCTGAGCAGTTCTTC
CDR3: CASSYSRAEQFF

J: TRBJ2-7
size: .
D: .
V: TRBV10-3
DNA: TGTGCCATAGCGCCGGGACTCTCCTACGAGCAGTACTTC
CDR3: CAIAPGLSYEQYF

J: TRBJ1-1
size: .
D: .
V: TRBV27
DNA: TGTGCCAGCAGTTACAGGTACCCTATGAACACTGAAGCTTTCTTT
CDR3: CASSYRYPMNTEAFF

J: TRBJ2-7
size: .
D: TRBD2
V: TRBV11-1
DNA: TGTGCCAGCAGCTTGGATATCTACGGGACTACCTCCTACGAGCAGTACTTC
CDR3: CASSLDIYGTTSYEQYF

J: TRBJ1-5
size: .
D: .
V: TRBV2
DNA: TGTGCCAGCAGCGACAGAAATCAGCCCCAGCATTTT
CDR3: CASSDRNQPQHF

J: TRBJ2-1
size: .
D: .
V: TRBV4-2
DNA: TGTGCCAGCAGCCAAGCTAGCAATGAGCAGTTCTTC
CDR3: CASSQASNEQFF

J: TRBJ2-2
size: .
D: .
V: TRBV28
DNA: TGTGCCAGCAGTTTATGGGAGGGGCTCACCGGGGAGCTGTTTTTT
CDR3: CASSLWEGLTGELFF

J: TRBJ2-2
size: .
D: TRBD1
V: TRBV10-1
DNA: TGCGCCAGCAGTGAGTCTCCGGGACAGGTACCCGGGGAGCTGTTTTTT
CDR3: CASSESPGQVPGELFF

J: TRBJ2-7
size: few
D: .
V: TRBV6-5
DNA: TGTGCCAGCAGTTACTCAGACCAGGCAACCTACGAGCAGTACTTC
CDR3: CASSYSDQATYEQYF

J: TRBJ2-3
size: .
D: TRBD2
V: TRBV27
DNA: TGTGCCAGTTCAAAGCGGGAGAGGGAGGCGGGGGATACGCAGTATTTT
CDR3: CASSKREREAGDTQYF

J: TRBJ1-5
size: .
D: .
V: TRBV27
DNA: TGTGCCAGCAGCCCCGTGGGGGCAGATAATCAGCCCCAGCATTTT
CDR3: CASSPVGADNQPQHF

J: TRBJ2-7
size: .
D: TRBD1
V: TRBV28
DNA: TGTGCCAGCAGTTTCGTCAGCGACCTCCTCAGGGGGCAGTTGGACTACGAGCAGTACTTC
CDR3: CASSFVSDLLRGQLDYEQYF